This T cell receptor beta chain was sequenced during a study of T cells after yellow fever vaccination. Points from the study as a whole: Abundant bulk-population clonotypes could contaminate the FACS-sorted repertoires. Reappearance after the booster was seen for most primary-vaccination clones, at more than 95% CD4 and 70% to 90% CD8. Weaker, the secondary response had a peak occurring faster, on day 5 versus 15.

MiXCR, applied by TCRdb to the 5' RACE reads, yields one record per CDR3 protein. This sample has more than 95,000 distinct CDR3 sequences, with approximately 7% found just once. This clonotype was counted many times. Its antigen remains unidentified. There are 14 residues in the CDR3. The V and J ends lost 2 bases and 6 bases, in that order; junction bases with no gene match: 3. CDR1 is MGHRA and CDR2 is YSYEKL in the germline V gene. The source is a man younger than 35 who received the YFV17D yellow fever vaccine. The specimen comprised CD4+ T cells sorted from PBMCs, sampled 10 days after the first yellow fever vaccination. J is TRBJ2-7 and V is TRBV4-1; TRBD1 agrees at 11 bases. CDR3 in amino acids: CASSQPGQGGEQYF. The CDR3 coding sequence is TGCGCCAGCAGCCAACCGGGACAGGGGGGCGAGCAGTACTTC.